This is a list of T cell receptor beta chains from one sample in a study of human T cells and chemical hapten exposure. TCRdb re-called the RACE reads through MiXCR, storing one row per CDR3 protein. Of a few hundred thousand distinct CDR3 sequences in the sample, 5% to 6.5% were seen once. Material: whole blood, obtained in connection with sensitization to the hapten diphenylcyclopropenone (DPC). All receptors derive from a woman aged 18-29 years with alopecia areata. Some clones in this sample may be carry-over from other donors' samples. Each CDR3 is given with its conserved first and last residue. A D gene is named only where the DNA matches it firmly. Expanded clones are given a class, and other clones once, few, many or no size at all.

DNA: TGTGCCAGCAGCTCGTCCAGCCAGGGGAACACTGAAGCTTTCTTT
CDR3: CASSSSSQGNTEAFF
V: TRBV5-6
D: NA
size: many
J: TRBJ1-1

DNA: TGCGCCAGCAGCCAAGATTTGGGGGGGGCAAGTAGCAATCAGCCCCAGCATTTT
CDR3: CASSQDLGGASSNQPQHF
V: TRBV4-3
D: NA
size: many
J: TRBJ1-5

DNA: TGTGCCAGCAGCTTAGCACAAATCACCGGGGAGCTGTTTTTT
CDR3: CASSLAQITGELFF
V: TRBV7-2
D: NA
size: few
J: TRBJ2-2

DNA: TGTGCCAGCAGTCTCTCCGGGGGCGAGCAGTACTTC
CDR3: CASSLSGGEQYF
V: TRBV28
D: NA
size: medium-sized
J: TRBJ2-7

DNA: TGCAGTGCTAGAGGTCTTTCCTACGAGCAGTACTTC
CDR3: CSARGLSYEQYF
V: TRBV20-1
D: NA
size: NA
J: TRBJ2-7

DNA: TGTGCCAGCAGTTTATCGGACAGGTCCTATGGCTACACCTTC
CDR3: CASSLSDRSYGYTF
V: TRBV27
D: TRBD1
size: NA
J: TRBJ1-2

DNA: TGCAGCGTTGAATGGCCAGGACGGGGCTACACCTTC
CDR3: CSVEWPGRGYTF
V: TRBV29-1
D: NA
size: few
J: TRBJ1-2

DNA: TGCGCCAGCAGCGCGGGGCGGAATGAAAAACTGTTTTTT
CDR3: CASSAGRNEKLFF
V: TRBV5-1
D: NA
size: many
J: TRBJ1-4

DNA: TGTGCCAGCACTCTTGAGGCGGACCACCGGGAGCTGTTTTTT
CDR3: CASTLEADHRELFF
V: TRBV12-3/TRBV12-4
D: NA
size: many
J: TRBJ2-2

DNA: TGCAGTGCTTACCTTCCCCCAGGGAACACTGAAGCTTTCTTT
CDR3: CSAYLPPGNTEAFF
V: TRBV20-1
D: NA
size: NA
J: TRBJ1-1

DNA: TGTGCCAGCAGTTTATCAGGGGCTAATGAAAAACTGTTTTTT
CDR3: CASSLSGANEKLFF
V: TRBV12-3/TRBV12-4
D: NA
size: NA
J: TRBJ1-4

DNA: TGTGCCAGTAGCCCGGCGGGGGATAATTCACCCCTCCACTTT
CDR3: CASSPAGDNSPLHF
V: TRBV19
D: NA
size: few
J: TRBJ1-6

DNA: TGTGCCAGCAGCGGCGGGGGGACCTACAATGAGCAGTTCTTC
CDR3: CASSGGGTYNEQFF
V: TRBV12-3/TRBV12-4
D: TRBD2
size: NA
J: TRBJ2-1